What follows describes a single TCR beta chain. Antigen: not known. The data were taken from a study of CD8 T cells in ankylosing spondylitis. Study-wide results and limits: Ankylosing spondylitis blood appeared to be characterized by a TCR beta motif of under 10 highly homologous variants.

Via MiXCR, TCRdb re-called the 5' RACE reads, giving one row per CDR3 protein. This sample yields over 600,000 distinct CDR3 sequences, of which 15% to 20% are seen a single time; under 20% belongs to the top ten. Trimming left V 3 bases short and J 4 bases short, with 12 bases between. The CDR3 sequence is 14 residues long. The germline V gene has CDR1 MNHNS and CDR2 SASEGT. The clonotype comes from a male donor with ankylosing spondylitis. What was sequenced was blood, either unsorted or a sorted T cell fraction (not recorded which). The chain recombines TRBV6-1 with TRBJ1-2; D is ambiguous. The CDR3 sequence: CASSDPSSAYGYTF. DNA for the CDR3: TGTGCCAGCAGTGATCCCTCGTCCGCCTATGGCTACACCTTC.